This section outlines one T cell receptor (beta chain) sequence together with its context. This CDR3 region has 16 residues. The germline gives CDR1 SQVTM, CDR2 ANQGSEA. The V segment lost 0 bases and the J segment 1 base; nucleotides outside the gene matches: 8. From the RT-PCR reads, TCRdb called clonotypes with MiXCR, one entry per CDR3 protein. The top ten clones hold 1.9% of a sample with roughly 520,000 distinct CDR3 sequences, about 25% of them seen once. The data were obtained in a study of response to subunit inactivated influenza vaccine. This specimen was CD4+ T cells sorted from PBMCs, taken 5 days after vaccination. The TCR originated in a man over 45 who received an inactivated influenza vaccine. The chain joins TRBV29-1 to TRBJ2-5; 7 bases map to TRBD1. The CDR3 here is CSVEDLGDSTQETQYF. The CDR3 DNA is TGCAGCGTTGAAGATCTGGGGGACAGCACCCAAGAGACCCAGTACTTC.